A selection of T cell receptor beta chains follows, all from one sample in a study of blood T cell repertoires in COVID-19. The protocol was immunoSEQ multiplex PCR, while the TCRdb copy is restricted to in-frame clones and leaves out a portion. The sample consists of about 140,000 clones, approximately 88% of them appearing once. The sample was PBMCs or T cells enriched from blood (not recorded which). These receptors were taken from a man aged 70-80 years who had been exposed to COVID-19. The CDR3 runs from the conserved cysteine through the conserved F or W. The order of the fields is J gene, D gene, V gene, clone size, CDR3 DNA, CDR3 protein. A D gene is named only where the DNA matches it firmly. Clone size is given for some rows only: seen once, a few or many times, or a class if the clone is expanded.

TRBJ1-5 NA TRBV6-5 NA TGTGCCAGCAGAAGACAGAAGAATCAGCCCCAGCATTTT CASRRQKNQPQHF
TRBJ2-3 NA TRBV7-2 NA TGTGCCAGCAGCCATGGGAGATTCACAGATACGCAGTATTTT CASSHGRFTDTQYF
TRBJ1-1 NA TRBV6-5 NA TGTGCCAGCAAGCGGCAGTCGACTGAAGCTTTCTTT CASKRQSTEAFF
TRBJ1-1 TRBD1 TRBV7-9 NA TGTGCCAGCAGCCCTCAAGGGGGCGCTGAAGCTTTCTTT CASSPQGGAEAFF
TRBJ2-3 NA TRBV11-2 NA TGTGCCAGCAGCTTTCAGGGAAATACGCAGTATTTT CASSFQGNTQYF
TRBJ1-3 NA TRBV6-6 NA TGTGCCAGCAGTTACGGGCGACCTTTGTGGGGAAACACCATATATTTT CASSYGRPLWGNTIYF
TRBJ2-2 NA TRBV3-1/TRBV3-2 NA TGTGCCAGCAGCCATGGGACACTCCGCCTTAGCACCGGGGAGCTGTTTTTT CASSHGTLRLSTGELFF
TRBJ2-2 NA TRBV6-5 once TGTGCCAGCAGTTCCCTGGGGGGGGCTCGGGCCGGGGAGCTGTTTTTT CASSSLGGARAGELFF
TRBJ2-3 TRBD2 TRBV7-2 NA TGTGCCAGCAGCCGCGGGACTAGCGGGGGGGGGTGGACAGATACGCAGTATTTT CASSRGTSGGGWTDTQYF
TRBJ1-5 NA TRBV24-1 NA TGTGCCACCAGTGATGGACAGAGCAATCAGCCCCAGCATTTT CATSDGQSNQPQHF
TRBJ2-7 NA TRBV6-5 NA TGTGCCAGCAGGGACAGTCTCTCCTACGAGCAGTACTTC CASRDSLSYEQYF
TRBJ2-7 TRBD1 TRBV11-2 few TGTGCCAGCAGCCGCGGGACAGGGAGGGACGAGCAGTACTTC CASSRGTGRDEQYF
TRBJ2-1 NA TRBV2 NA TGTGCCAGCAGGCTATCCTCCTACAATGAGCAGTTCTTC CASRLSSYNEQFF
TRBJ1-3 TRBD1 TRBV6-5 few TGTGCCAGCACCCGACAGGGGGCTAGAGGAAACACCATATATTTT CASTRQGARGNTIYF
TRBJ1-5 NA TRBV30 NA TGTGCCTGGAGTAAAGGGAGGTCGCTTTTGAATCAGCCCCAGCATTTT CAWSKGRSLLNQPQHF
TRBJ2-3 NA TRBV7-9 NA TGTGCCAGCAGCCAGTTCGGAGCGGTGGGCGATACGCAGTATTTT CASSQFGAVGDTQYF
TRBJ1-2 NA TRBV5-4 NA TGTGCCAGCAGCGGGGGGGGGACTTTGGACGGAGCCTACAACTATGGCTACACCTTC CASSGGGTLDGAYNYGYTF
TRBJ1-4 NA TRBV2 NA TGTGCCAGCAGGATACAGGGTGGAGTTGAAAAACTGTTTTTT CASRIQGGVEKLFF
TRBJ2-1 NA TRBV7-2 NA TGTGCCAGCAGAGTCCACAGGAACTCCTACAATGAGCAGTTCTTC CASRVHRNSYNEQFF
TRBJ1-2 NA TRBV6-2/TRBV6-3 NA TGTGCCAGCAGCCTTGGACAGCGTTATGGCTACACCTTC CASSLGQRYGYTF
TRBJ1-4 TRBD1 TRBV13 NA TGTGCCAGCAGCTCGGGACAGGGGCGGAATGAAAAACTGTTTTTT CASSSGQGRNEKLFF
TRBJ2-5 NA TRBV18 NA TGTGCCAGCTCACCCCCAGGGTCCCCCGAGACCCAGTACTTC CASSPPGSPETQYF
TRBJ2-7 NA TRBV19 NA TGTGCCAGTAGTATCCCCGGGGGCGAGCAGTACTTC CASSIPGGEQYF
TRBJ2-1 TRBD2 TRBV6-2/TRBV6-3 NA TGTGCCAGCAGTGGGGGTAGCGGGAGGGCCGGCTACAATGAGCAGTTCTTC CASSGGSGRAGYNEQFF
TRBJ1-1 TRBD1 TRBV28 NA TGTGCCAGCAGTTTTTACGGGGACAGTGAAGCTTTCTTT CASSFYGDSEAFF
TRBJ1-3 TRBD1 TRBV7-2 NA TGTGCCAGCAGCCAGACAGGGACGGCCGCTGGAAACACCATATATTTT CASSQTGTAAGNTIYF
TRBJ2-3 TRBD1 TRBV6-2/TRBV6-3 NA TGTGCCAGCAGTTACGGGACAGGGCCCTCTAGCACAGATACGCAGTATTTT CASSYGTGPSSTDTQYF
TRBJ2-4 NA TRBV28 NA TGTGCCAGCGCCAGTCCAGCCAAAAACATTCAGTACTTC CASASPAKNIQYF
TRBJ1-1 NA TRBV11-2 NA TGTGCCAGCAGCCTAAGGGGGGGCATGGTCACTGAAGCTTTCTTT CASSLRGGMVTEAFF
TRBJ1-5 NA TRBV15 NA TGTGCCACCAGCAGAGAGGCAAGCAGGAGGAACAATCAGCCCCAGCATTTT CATSREASRRNNQPQHF
TRBJ2-3 NA TRBV5-1 once TGCGCCAGCAGCTTGGGGCAGTTTACGGATACGCAGTATTTT CASSLGQFTDTQYF
TRBJ2-1 NA TRBV9 NA TGTGCCAGCAGCGCTTCCCTGACTGCTTACAATGAGCAGTTCTTC CASSASLTAYNEQFF
TRBJ2-7 NA TRBV2 once TGTGCCAGCAGTCCCCAGGGCTACGAGCAGTACTTC CASSPQGYEQYF
TRBJ1-3 NA TRBV28 once TGTGCCAGCGGGGGCAATGTTGGCACTGGAAACACCATATATTTT CASGGNVGTGNTIYF
TRBJ1-1 NA TRBV7-2 NA TGTGCCAGCAGCCCAGATACAGTGAACACTGAAGCTTTCTTT CASSPDTVNTEAFF
TRBJ2-2 NA TRBV7-2 NA TGTGCCAGCAGACTGGGAGGTGGACGGGAGCTAGCCGGGGAGCTGTTTTTT CASRLGGGRELAGELFF
TRBJ1-2 NA TRBV29-1 few TGCAGCGTTCTTTCAGGGTCCAGGAATGGCTACACCTTC CSVLSGSRNGYTF
TRBJ1-6 NA TRBV2 NA TGTGCCAGCAGTGAGAGGAGGCAGGTTACTTCACCCCTCCACTTT CASSERRQVTSPLHF
TRBJ2-7 TRBD2 TRBV3-1/TRBV3-2 NA TGTGCCAGCAGCGAATCGACTAGCGGCTCCTACGAGCAGTACTTC CASSESTSGSYEQYF